The 26 T cell receptor beta chains in this list originate from one sample, sequenced in a study of T cell responses to AZD1222 COVID-19 vaccine (dated by TCRdb to about 2021). The library was produced with the immunoSEQ multiplex PCR assay. As stored in TCRdb, this immuneACCESS dataset retains in-frame rearrangements with V and J assigned. A fraction of the clones does not appear; measured against another copy, unresolved V genes explain less than half of the discrepancy, and the remainder lacks a known reason. The sample table holds some 200,000 clones, of which more than 75% were seen once. The top ten clonotypes cover roughly 0.99% of the sample. The label giving this sample's time point can be read as: baseline before first vaccination. Here the sequenced sample was peripheral blood, taken on day 0 of AZD1222 vaccination. Source of these receptors: an adult in good health.

This clone was detected only once. The rearrangement uses TRBV19 and TRBJ2-2; D is possibly TRBD1 or TRBD2 (5 bases each). CDR1 and CDR2 (germline): LNHDA, SQIVND (reference sequence). The CDR3 consists of 16 residues. Trimming cost V 3 bases and J 3 bases, with 14 bases left between them. CDR3 coding DNA: TGTGCCAGTAGTATCGTCCCGGGGACCTACACCGGGGAGCTGTTTTTT. This translates into CASSIVPGTYTGELFF. The variable domain in full, completed from reference TRBV19 and TRBJ2-2, reads DGGITQSPKYLFRKEGQNVTLSCEQNLNHDAMYWYRQDPGQGLRLIYYSQIVNDFQKGDIAEGYSVSREKKESFPLTVTSAQKNPTAFYLCASSIVPGTYTGELFFGEGSRLTVL.

CDR3 in amino acids: CASTEAPGLEYNEQFF. Written as DNA, the CDR3 is TGCGCCAGCACCGAAGCCCCGGGACTAGAGTACAATGAGCAGTTCTTC. The chain combines TRBV4-1 with TRBJ2-1; TRBD2 aligns across 8 bases. The CDR3 has 16 residues. Germline values: CDR1 MGHRA, CDR2 YSYEKL. With 7 bases clipped from V and 4 bases from J, the junction kept 12 bases outside the gene matches.

The V and J genes are TRBV7-8 and TRBJ2-1, with D possibly matching TRBD2 (6 bases). The CDR3 extends over 17 amino acids. Looked up from germline, CDR1 is SGHVS and CDR2 is FQNEAQ. Trimming stripped 2 bases from V and 9 bases from J, with 23 bases between. CDR3 in amino acids: CASSLSRGLGEEIEQFF. CDR3 nucleotides: TGTGCCAGCAGCTTATCCCGCGGCTTAGGGGAGGAGATTGAGCAGTTCTTC. The whole variable domain, remainder taken from reference TRBV7-8 and TRBJ2-1, is GAGVSQSPRYKVAKRGQDVALRCDPISGHVSLFWYQQALGQGPEFLTYFQNEAQLDKSGLPSDRFFAERPEGSVSTLKIQRTQQEDSAVYLCASSLSRGLGEEIEQFFGPGTRLTVL.

The chain joins TRBV5-1 to TRBJ2-1, with 7 bases that match TRBD1. This CDR3 is 16 amino acids long. The ends lost 0 bases at V and 4 bases at J; junction bases unmatched: 7. Germline loops: CDR1 SGHRS, CDR2 YFSETQ. CDR3 nucleotide sequence: TGCGCCAGCAGCTTGGTTTCGGGACAGAGGTACAATGAGCAGTTCTTC. It translates to CASSLVSGQRYNEQFF.

The chain uses TRBV28 and TRBJ1-5; 7 positions agree with TRBD1. This CDR3 region has 16 residues. The V gene end was trimmed by 5 bases and the J gene end by 3 bases; junction bases not matched to a gene: 10. Germline CDR1 reads MDHEN; CDR2 reads SYDVKM. The DNA for the CDR3 is TGTGCCAGCAGTGAAATCGGGACAGACTTCAATCAGCCCCAGCATTTT. Its protein is CASSEIGTDFNQPQHF.

The chain is built from TRBV27 and TRBJ1-2; maybe TRBD1 (5 bases). This CDR3 is 13 amino acids long. Germline CDR1 reads MNHEY; CDR2 reads SMNVEV (reference sequence). The V and J ends lost 6 bases and 7 bases respectively, with 15 bases between them. The DNA of the CDR3 is TGTGCCAGCAGCCTAAACAGACAGCGTGGCTACACCTTC. Encoded protein: CASSLNRQRGYTF.

The rearrangement links TRBV7-2 to TRBJ2-7, with D possibly being TRBD2 (6 bases). The germline V and J ends were trimmed by 5 bases and 5 bases, with 16 bases remaining between them. The CDR3 is 14 residues long. CDR1 is SGHTA and CDR2 is FQGNSA in the germline V gene. In DNA form, the CDR3 reads TGTGCCAGCAGCACTCGAGCTAGCGTCCACGAGCAGTACTTC. Translation gives CASSTRASVHEQYF.

V is TRBV5-1 and J is TRBJ2-7; a possible D gene is TRBD2 (5 bases). In germline, CDR1 is SGHRS, CDR2 YFSETQ. V lost 0 bases to trimming and J lost 5 bases, with 12 bases between them. CDR3 length: 14 amino acids. This CDR3 reads CASSLVGETDEQYF. The CDR3 bases are TGCGCCAGCAGCTTGGTCGGGGAAACAGACGAGCAGTACTTC.

Only one count was recorded for this clone. This chain uses TRBV14 with TRBJ1-1; tentatively, D is TRBD1 (6 bases). Deletions cut 3 bases from V and 5 bases from J, with 16 bases between. The germline gives CDR1 SGHDN, CDR2 FVKESK. The CDR3 is 15 amino acids. The CDR3 DNA sequence: TGTGCCAGCAGCCAGTTACACGGGGGCGGGACTGAAGCTTTCTTT. Translating gives CASSQLHGGGTEAFF.

This clone was seen a handful of times. The rearrangement links TRBV5-6 to TRBJ1-6; D is unresolved. The CDR3 spans 19 residues. The germline V gene has CDR1 SGHDT and CDR2 YYEEEE. Trimming took 3 bases from V and 0 from J, leaving 19 bases between them. The CDR3 loop is CASSWSVRQESSYNSPLHF. The CDR3 DNA is TGTGCCAGCAGCTGGTCGGTGCGGCAGGAGAGCTCCTATAATTCACCCCTCCACTTT.

The chain has TRBV7-9 and TRBJ2-1; TRBD2 matches 8 bases. The CDR3 is 16 amino acids. Looked up from germline, CDR1 is SEHNR and CDR2 is FQNEAQ (reference sequence). With 0 bases clipped from V and 5 bases from J, the junction kept 6 bases outside the gene matches. Here the CDR3 reads CASSLAHTSGHNEQFF. In nucleotides, the CDR3 is TGTGCCAGCAGCTTAGCCCACACTAGCGGCCACAATGAGCAGTTCTTC.

The V and J genes are TRBV6-2 or TRBV6-3 and TRBJ1-6; D uncertain. The CDR3 is 14 amino acids. Germline V gives CDR1 MNHEY, CDR2 SVGEGT. The ends were cut back, 3 bases at V and 6 bases at J, with 9 bases in the middle. The CDR3 bases are TGTGCCAGCAGTTATACGACAACTAATTCACCCCTCCACTTT. Residues: CASSYTTTNSPLHF.

This clone appeared a few times. The J gene is TRBJ1-2, the V gene TRBV3-1 (or the pseudogene TRBV3-2); a possible D gene is TRBD1 (5 bases). V was cut by 7 bases and J by 2 bases, with 14 bases left in between. The germline V gene has CDR1 LGHDT and CDR2 YNNKEL (reference sequence). The CDR3 covers 14 residues. The CDR3 protein is CASKSGPTNYGYTF. CDR3 nucleotides: TGTGCCAGCAAATCGGGACCCACAAACTATGGCTACACCTTC.

Only a few counts were recorded for this clone. Within the sample, other DNA sequences also encode this same CDR3. The chain employs TRBV7-9 and TRBJ2-2, with D unresolved. Trimming stripped 3 bases from V and 5 bases from J, with 10 bases between. The CDR3 contains 14 residues. Germline V gene sequence: CDR1 SEHNR, CDR2 FQNEAQ (reference sequence). CDR3 DNA: TGTGCCAGCAGCTTGTACAGTTTGACCGGGGAGCTGTTTTTT. Translation gives CASSLYSLTGELFF.

This rearrangement joins TRBV4-2 to TRBJ1-6, with D tentatively TRBD1 (5 bases). V lost 0 bases and J 8 bases, leaving 11 bases between the germline ends. Germline lookup yields CDR1 LGHNA and CDR2 YNFKEQ. The CDR3 consists of 15 residues. This CDR3 is CASSQDTGGDSPLHF. The CDR3 DNA reads TGTGCCAGCAGCCAAGATACGGGAGGGGATTCACCCCTCCACTTT.

The CDR3 region is CASSLLAGVQETQYF. For the CDR3, the DNA is TGCGCCAGCAGCTTACTAGCGGGGGTTCAAGAGACCCAGTACTTC. The chain links TRBV5-1 to TRBJ2-5; 11 nucleotides line up with TRBD2. This CDR3 is built from 15 residues. Germline CDR1 reads SGHRS; CDR2 reads YFSETQ. V gave up 2 bases and J gave up 2 bases; unmatched junction bases: 2.

J is TRBJ2-7 and V is TRBV28; tentative D call: TRBD2 (7 bases). In germline, CDR1 is MDHEN, CDR2 SYDVKM. This CDR3 comprises 16 residues. V lost 1 base and J lost 1, with 14 bases in between. The chain's CDR3 is CASSLLGGRNSYEQYF. CDR3 nucleotides: TGTGCCAGCAGTTTATTGGGGGGGCGGAATTCCTACGAGCAGTACTTC.

This clone was observed once. The chain is built from TRBV6-6 and TRBJ2-1; D unresolved. Looked up from germline, CDR1 is MNHNY and CDR2 is SVGAGI (reference sequence). There are 13 residues in the CDR3. Trimming took off 2 bases at V and 5 bases at J, with 7 bases between the two ends. The CDR3 DNA reads as TGTGCCAGCAGTTACGGGTCGAACAATGAGCAGTTCTTC. Residues: CASSYGSNNEQFF.

V gene TRBV6-5 combines with J gene TRBJ1-1; D ambiguous. The CDR3 sequence is 13 residues long. Trimming took off 5 bases at V and 2 bases at J, with 9 bases between the two ends. Germline loops: CDR1 MNHEY, CDR2 SVGAGI. The CDR3 loop reads CASSPTGNTEAFF. The CDR3 nucleotides are TGTGCCAGCAGTCCGACGGGCAACACTGAAGCTTTCTTT.

The chain uses TRBV19 and TRBJ1-5, with a possible D match to TRBD1 (6 bases). This CDR3 region has 15 residues. The germline V and J ends were trimmed by 4 bases and 3 bases, with 13 bases remaining between them. Germline CDR1 and CDR2: LNHDA and SQIVND (reference sequence). In DNA form, the CDR3 reads TGTGCCAGTAGTACTCAGGGGAGGCTCAATCAGCCCCAGCATTTT. This gives the protein CASSTQGRLNQPQHF.

The chain carries TRBV9 and TRBJ2-7; 11 bases are shared with TRBD2. CDR1 is SGDLS, CDR2 YYNGEE, per germline. J lost 0 bases, V lost 3 bases, and 11 bases had no gene match. This CDR3 contains 18 residues. The CDR3 bases are TGTGCCAGCAGCGACCCGACTAGCGGGAACCTAGGCTCCTACGAGCAGTACTTC. Residues: CASSDPTSGNLGSYEQYF.

This chain joins TRBV18 and TRBJ1-2, with D possibly being TRBD1 (5 bases). Germline V gives CDR1 KGHSH, CDR2 LQKENI. The ends were cut back, 2 bases at V and 5 bases at J, with 18 bases in the middle. The CDR3 runs to 16 residues. CDR3 nucleotide sequence: TGTGCCAGCTCACCAAGGGGCACGGGGCGATTTTATGGCTACACCTTC. Amino acids: CASSPRGTGRFYGYTF. The entire variable domain, with the rest obtained from reference TRBV18 and TRBJ1-2, is as follows: NAGVMQNPRHLVRRRGQEARLRCSPMKGHSHVYWYRQLPEEGLKFMVYLQKENIIDESGMPKERFSAEFPKEGPSILRIQQVVRGDSAAYFCASSPRGTGRFYGYTFGSGTRLTVV.

The V gene is TRBV28, the J gene TRBJ2-1, with D possibly being TRBD2 (6 bases). The V and J ends lost 8 bases and 5 bases respectively, with 10 bases between them. CDR3 length equals 12 residues. Per germline, CDR1 MDHEN and CDR2 SYDVKM. In nucleotides, the CDR3 is TGTGCCAGCGGGAGGTTCAACAATGAGCAGTTCTTC. As protein: CASGRFNNEQFF.

The CDR3 here is CASSEQGTTYEQYF. CDR3 nucleotides: TGTGCCAGCAGCGAACAGGGTACCACCTACGAGCAGTACTTC. This sequence joins TRBV2 and TRBJ2-7, with D possibly matching TRBD1 (6 bases). CDR1 SNHLY and CDR2 FYNNEI come from the germline V gene. Trimming cost V 6 bases and J 2 bases, with 14 bases left between them. The CDR3 has 14 amino acids.

This rearrangement joins TRBV6-5 to TRBJ2-7; tentatively, D is TRBD2 (6 bases). V lost 6 bases and J 7 bases, leaving 16 bases between the germline ends. This CDR3 has 13 amino acids. CDR1 is MNHEY and CDR2 is SVGAGI in the germline V gene. CDR3 in amino acids: CASRLAAGGEQYF. The CDR3 coding sequence is TGTGCCAGCAGGTTAGCCGCCGGGGGTGAGCAGTACTTC.

V usage is TRBV14 and J usage is TRBJ2-7; a possible D gene is TRBD2 (5 bases). The CDR3 has 15 residues. The germline V gene encodes CDR1 SGHDN and CDR2 FVKESK. The germline V and J ends were trimmed by 4 bases and 4 bases, with 17 bases remaining between them. CDR3 DNA: TGTGCCAGCAGCCGATATACGGGGAGAGGGTACGAGCAGTACTTC. This translates into CASSRYTGRGYEQYF.